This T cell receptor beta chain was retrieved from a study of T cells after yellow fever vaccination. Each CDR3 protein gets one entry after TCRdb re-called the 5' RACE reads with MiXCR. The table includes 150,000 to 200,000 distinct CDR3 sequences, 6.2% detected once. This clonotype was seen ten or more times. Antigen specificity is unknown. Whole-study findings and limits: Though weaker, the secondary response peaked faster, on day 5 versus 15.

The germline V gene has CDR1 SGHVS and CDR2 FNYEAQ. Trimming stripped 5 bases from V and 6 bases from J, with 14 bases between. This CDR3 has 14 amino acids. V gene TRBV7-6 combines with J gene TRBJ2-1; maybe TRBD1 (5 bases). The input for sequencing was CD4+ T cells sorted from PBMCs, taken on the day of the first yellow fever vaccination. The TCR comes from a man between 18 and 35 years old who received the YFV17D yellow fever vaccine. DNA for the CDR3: TGTGCCAGCAGCCCCAGGGCCGGTTCCAATGAGCAGTTCTTC. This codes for CASSPRAGSNEQFF.